The present TCR beta chain was sequenced within a study of T cells in Graves' hyperthyroidism and ophthalmopathy. Study information: Blood was drawn when the patient was first diagnosed and still untreated.

J was trimmed by 7 bases and V by 4 bases; bases with no gene match: 6. This CDR3 spans 14 amino acids. Stability of Graves' hyperthyroidism was defined as absent ophthalmopathy progression within 18 months. Diagnostic decisions used clinical symptoms, serum thyroxine and TRAb, thyroid ultrasound and orbital computed tomography. In this sample, this clonotype turned up many times. Amplification targeted TCR beta CDR3 regions from RNA transcripts. In the first-round RT-PCR of the TCR CDR3, the HTBI primer set was used. TCRdb re-derived calls from the multiplex PCR reads in MiXCR, one entry per CDR3 protein. Among 700,000 to 950,000 distinct CDR3 sequences, just over 35% were seen once, and the ten largest hold around 29%.

The chain has TRBV12-3 or TRBV12-4 and TRBJ1-5; 8 bases map to TRBD1. The sample consisted of blood. The source is a woman aged 40 to 50 with Graves' hyperthyroidism. As DNA, the CDR3 is TGTGCCAGCAGTTATTCACAGGGGGAACAGCCCCAGCATTTT. Translation gives CASSYSQGEQPQHF.